This passage covers 25 T cell receptor beta chains from one sample sequenced in a study of Ad26.COV2.S vaccination and SARS-CoV-2 variants. TCRdb's copy holds only in-frame clones and misses some; the assay was immunoSEQ multiplex PCR. The data show more than 400,000 clones, roughly 91% seen once. Treatment described: roughly 18 received Ad26.COV2.S at low or high dose, single or two shots; about 5 received placebo; per-sample allocation not given. Collection of samples fell on day 63 after the first vaccine or placebo injection. Sequences were derived from peripheral blood, sampled in a trial of Ad26.COV2.S vaccine versus placebo. The receptors shown here come from a person aged 18-65 years who received the Ad26.COV2.S COVID-19 vaccine or a placebo.

The chain uses TRBV7-2 and TRBJ2-1; 7 bases agree with TRBD1. Per the germline V gene, CDR1 is SGHTA and CDR2 is FQGNSA. CDR3 length equals 13 residues. After removal of 5 bases from V and 10 bases from J, the junction contained 8 bases not matched to a gene. The CDR3 DNA is TGTGCCAGCAGCCCCCGAGACAGGGTAGAGCAGTTCTTC. This gives the protein CASSPRDRVEQFF.

The V gene is TRBV14, the J gene TRBJ2-1; D is perhaps TRBD1 or TRBD2 (6 bases each). Between the trimmed V and J ends, which lost 4 bases and 8 bases, there was a span of 18 bases. The CDR3 contains 15 residues. CDR1 is SGHDN, CDR2 FVKESK, per germline. CDR3 region: CASSPLGAEGDEQFF. The CDR3 bases are TGTGCCAGCAGCCCCTTGGGAGCGGAGGGGGATGAGCAGTTCTTC. The full variable domain, with the rest looked up from reference TRBV14 and TRBJ2-1, is EAGVTQFPSHSVIEKGQTVTLRCDPISGHDNLYWYRRVMGKEIKFLLHFVKESKQDESGMPNNRFLAERTGGTYSTLKVQPAELEDSGVYFCASSPLGAEGDEQFFGPGTRLTVL.

The V call is TRBV14, the J call TRBJ1-4; TRBD1 is a possible D gene (6 bases). Germline CDR1 is SGHDN and CDR2 is FVKESK. The CDR3 runs 17 residues. Trimming stripped 1 base from V and 8 bases from J, with 20 bases between. The CDR3 reads CASSQALGGQGFEKLFF. The CDR3 nucleotides read TGTGCCAGCAGCCAAGCTCTTGGCGGTCAGGGGTTCGAAAAACTGTTTTTT.

The V gene is TRBV5-1, the J gene TRBJ2-3; 11 bases map to TRBD2. With 0 bases clipped from V and 1 base from J, the junction kept 13 bases outside the gene matches. Germline loops: CDR1 SGHRS, CDR2 YFSETQ. The CDR3 totals 20 residues. The CDR3 DNA is TGCGCCAGCAGCTTGGGACCGGGACTAGCGGTTCTCTTTCGCACAGATACGCAGTATTTT. It specifies CASSLGPGLAVLFRTDTQYF.

The rearrangement uses TRBV19 and TRBJ1-6; D not resolved. This CDR3 has 14 amino acids. In germline, CDR1 is LNHDA, CDR2 SQIVND (reference sequence). V was trimmed by 3 bases and J by 10 bases, leaving 13 bases between them. The CDR3: CASSISKGRSPLHF. Here the CDR3 DNA reads TGTGCCAGTAGTATCTCGAAGGGCAGGTCACCCCTCCACTTT.

The rearrangement links TRBV7-2 to TRBJ2-7; D remains unclear. CDR1 and CDR2 from the germline V gene are SGHTA and FQGNSA. The CDR3 runs to 14 residues. The V gene lost 1 base and the J gene lost 3 bases, with 10 bases spanning the gap. As DNA, the CDR3 is TGTGCCAGCAGCTTAGGTCAGGTCGACTACGAGCAGTACTTC. This encodes CASSLGQVDYEQYF.

This chain uses TRBV7-6 with TRBJ2-1, with D possibly being TRBD1 or TRBD2 (5 bases each). V dropped 4 bases and J dropped 6 bases, with 16 bases sitting between them. Germline loops: CDR1 SGHVS, CDR2 FNYEAQ. CDR3 length: 15 amino acids. CDR3 sequence (DNA): TGTGCCAGCAGCTCGAGGGGAGACAGACCCAATGAGCAGTTCTTC. It translates to CASSSRGDRPNEQFF.

The chain has TRBV3-1 (or the pseudogene TRBV3-2) and TRBJ1-1; a possible D gene is TRBD1 (5 bases). Germline V gene data show CDR1 as LGHDT and CDR2 as YNNKEL (reference sequence). Trimming took 0 bases from V and 6 from J, leaving 11 bases between them. This CDR3 contains 14 residues. For the CDR3, the DNA is TGTGCCAGCAGCCAAGACACCGGGGGGGCTGAAGCTTTCTTT. Protein: CASSQDTGGAEAFF.

This clone was found a few times. The chain uses TRBV27 and TRBJ2-7; no clear D gene. The CDR3 is 12 residues long. Germline lookup yields CDR1 MNHEY and CDR2 SMNVEV (reference sequence). Deletions cut 6 bases from V and 2 bases from J, with 8 bases between. CDR3 DNA: TGTGCCAGCAGCGATCTAACCTACGAGCAGTACTTC. This sequence encodes CASSDLTYEQYF.

The rearrangement links TRBV18 to TRBJ2-3; no firm D call. Germline lookup yields CDR1 KGHSH and CDR2 LQKENI. V was pared by 3 bases and J by 0 bases, with 13 bases between. The CDR3 spans 16 residues. CDR3: CASSPSVRSSTDTQYF. CDR3 nucleotides: TGTGCCAGCTCACCGTCGGTCAGATCTAGCACAGATACGCAGTATTTT.

The chain is built from TRBV25-1 and TRBJ2-3, with no clear D. The CDR3 is 17 residues long. The ends were cut back, 5 bases at V and 2 bases at J, with 20 bases in the middle. The V gene's germline CDR1 is MGHDK and CDR2 SYGVNS. CDR3 residues: CASSPERWGSYTDTQYF. CDR3 DNA sequence: TGTGCCAGCAGTCCTGAGCGTTGGGGTTCCTACACAGATACGCAGTATTTT.

The V gene is TRBV7-9, the J gene TRBJ1-1; D is unclear. The CDR3 runs 13 residues. Looked up from germline, CDR1 is SEHNR and CDR2 is FQNEAQ (reference sequence). Trimming left V 10 bases short and J 1 base short, with 13 bases between. The CDR3, as DNA: TGTGCCACCACGGACGGCTGGAACACTGAAGCTTTCTTT. This sequence encodes CATTDGWNTEAFF.

In nucleotides, the CDR3 is TGTGCCAGCAGCTCTCAGAGAGTGTACGAGCAGTACTTC. Translating it yields CASSSQRVYEQYF. The chain carries TRBV7-2 and TRBJ2-7; D remains unclear. The germline gives CDR1 SGHTA, CDR2 FQGNSA. V lost 4 bases to trimming and J lost 4 bases, with 11 bases between them. The CDR3 sequence is 13 residues long.

This clone showed up just once. The chain has TRBV5-1 and TRBJ2-3, with 7 nucleotides matching TRBD2. The junction had 6 bases not matched to a gene; V was cut back by 0 bases and J by 5 bases. Germline values: CDR1 SGHRS, CDR2 YFSETQ. The CDR3 consists of 15 residues. The CDR3 DNA follows: TGCGCCAGCAGCTTGGCGGCGGGAGCGGGAGATACGCAGTATTTT. Residues: CASSLAAGAGDTQYF.

The chain is built from TRBV29-1 and TRBJ1-1; maybe TRBD1 (6 bases). There are 14 residues in the CDR3. The germline V gene encodes CDR1 SQVTM and CDR2 ANQGSEA. The V and J ends lost 6 bases and 1 base respectively, with 15 bases between them. The CDR3, as DNA: TGCAGCGTGACAGGTTATTCCGAGAACACTGAAGCTTTCTTT. This gives the protein CSVTGYSENTEAFF.

This chain connects TRBV5-1 to TRBJ2-5, with D unresolved. The CDR3 totals 13 residues. The V gene lost 0 bases and the J gene lost 5 bases, with 8 bases spanning the gap. Per germline, CDR1 SGHRS and CDR2 YFSETQ. Here the CDR3 reads CASSLVNSETQYF. The CDR3 coding sequence is TGCGCCAGCAGCTTGGTGAATTCGGAGACCCAGTACTTC.

This clone showed up just a few times. This rearrangement joins TRBV27 to TRBJ1-6; weak D call: TRBD1 (6 bases). In germline, CDR1 is MNHEY, CDR2 SMNVEV (reference sequence). This CDR3 has 13 amino acids. Trimming left V 2 bases short and J 15 bases short, with 14 bases between. CDR3 protein: CASSLGARGNLHF. DNA of the CDR3: TGTGCCAGCAGTTTAGGGGCCAGGGGAAACCTCCACTTT.

The CDR3 DNA reads TGTGCCAGCAGCCAAGCGGTAGAGAGCTCCTACGAGCAGTACTTC. It encodes CASSQAVESSYEQYF. The chain links TRBV7-2 to TRBJ2-7, with D perhaps matching TRBD2 (5 bases). This CDR3 has 15 residues. Trimming took off 5 bases at V and 0 bases at J, with 14 bases between the two ends. Germline CDR1 SGHTA, CDR2 FQGNSA. Using reference TRBV7-2 and TRBJ2-7 for the parts outside the CDR3, the full variable domain is GAGVSQSPSNKVTEKGKDVELRCDPISGHTALYWYRQSLGQGLEFLIYFQGNSAPDKSGLPSDRFSAERTGGSVSTLTIQRTQQEDSAVYLCASSQAVESSYEQYFGPGTRLTVT.

This chain uses TRBV6-5 with TRBJ1-1; 7 positions agree with TRBD1. The length of the CDR3 is 15 residues. Germline trimming cut 7 bases from V and 6 bases from J; bases unmatched to any gene: 14. From germline, CDR1 is MNHEY and CDR2 SVGAGI. The CDR3 bases are TGTGCCAGCAACAGGGGCTTGGGAGGATATGCTGAAGCTTTCTTT. Translating gives CASNRGLGGYAEAFF.

The V and J genes are TRBV15 and TRBJ2-5; 8 bases are shared with TRBD1. Germline V gene sequence: CDR1 LNHNV, CDR2 YYDKDF (reference sequence). V gave up 3 bases and J gave up 7 bases; unmatched junction bases: 10. The CDR3 extends over 15 amino acids. CDR3 residues: CATSREDREKGTQYF. The CDR3 nucleotides read TGTGCCACCAGCAGGGAGGACAGGGAGAAGGGGACCCAGTACTTC.

The chain carries TRBV30 and TRBJ2-7, with D unresolved. Deletions cut 0 bases from V and 0 bases from J, with 12 bases between. This CDR3 is built from 15 residues. Looked up from germline, CDR1 is GTSNPN and CDR2 is SVGIG (reference sequence). The CDR3 DNA sequence: TGTGCCTGGAGTGTACCGACCCAAAACTCCTACGAGCAGTACTTC. Translated: CAWSVPTQNSYEQYF.

V usage is TRBV5-8 and J usage is TRBJ1-4, with 8 positions matching TRBD1. V trimming: 4 bases; J trimming: 8 bases; junction bases outside the gene matches: 7. Germline CDR1 SGHTS, CDR2 YDEGEE. The CDR3 consists of 14 residues. CDR3 nucleotide sequence: TGTGCCAGCAGCCTCGACAGGGGCATAGAAAAACTGTTTTTT. Its translation is CASSLDRGIEKLFF.

The chain links TRBV12-3 or TRBV12-4 to TRBJ2-3; D not certain. V lost 7 bases to trimming and J lost 6 bases, with 14 bases between them. The CDR3 extends over 13 amino acids. CDR3 nucleotide sequence: TGTGCCAGCACAAAAGACGCGGCCGATACGCAGTATTTT. Translating it yields CASTKDAADTQYF.

About this clone itself: This sample includes further DNA sequences coding for the same CDR3. The chain couples TRBV9 to TRBJ1-3; D not certain. This CDR3 region has 15 residues. CDR1 is SGDLS, CDR2 YYNGEE, per germline. V was shortened by 0 bases and J by 0 bases, with 7 bases between the two germline ends. Here the CDR3 reads CASSVDGSSGNTIYF. CDR3 coding DNA: TGTGCCAGCAGCGTAGACGGGAGCTCTGGAAACACCATATATTTT.

CDR3 coding DNA: TGTGCCAGCAGAACGTACTCCTACGAGCAGTACTTC. This sequence encodes CASRTYSYEQYF. The J gene is TRBJ2-7, the V gene TRBV6-5; D not certain. Germline CDR1 reads MNHEY; CDR2 reads SVGAGI. The CDR3 runs to 12 residues. V was shortened by 6 bases and J by 0 bases, with 6 bases between the two germline ends.